The clone carrying this TCR beta chain was detected only a few times. No antigen is known for it. Findings and caveats of the study: Greatest tumor Treg TCR overlap was with tumor naive CD4+ cells. Tumor memory CD4+ T cell TCR gene usage clustered with blood and lymph node memory CD4+ cells and lymph node naive CD4+ cells.

The germline V gene encodes CDR1 MDHEN and CDR2 SYDVKM. The CDR3 extends over 13 amino acids. V gave up 8 bases and J gave up 4 bases, with 9 bases separating them. Tregs were sorted as CD4+CD25+CD127-/low cells. Constant-region reverse primers amplified full-length variable regions, followed by semi-nested Nested Universal Primer A PCR. Using its own MiXCR run on the 5' RACE reads, TCRdb lists one record per CDR3 protein. Of over 40,000 distinct CDR3 sequences in the sample, under 25% are singletons; the top ten hold about 4%. Sequences were obtained from Tregs sorted from blood. The clonotype comes from a female donor with breast cancer. The genes are TRBV28 and TRBJ2-6; TRBD1 is a possible D gene (5 bases). This CDR3 reads CASLGHGANVLTF. DNA of the CDR3: TGTGCCAGCTTGGGGCACGGGGCCAACGTCCTGACTTTC.